This is a list of T cell receptor beta chains from one sample in a study of shared clonotypes between healthy human individuals. The data were produced by immunoSEQ multiplex PCR, yet TCRdb's version contains in-frame clones alone and is incomplete. The sample includes some 2 million clones, approximately 94% of them seen just once. The sample comprised naive CD8+ T cells sorted from blood. Receptors were obtained from a man younger than 35 in good health. CDR3s include the opening cysteine and the closing phenylalanine or tryptophan. A D gene is named only where the DNA matches it firmly. Expanded clones are given a class, and other clones once, few, many or no size at all.

>TRBJ2-1|TRBV9|TRBD2|NA
TGTGCCAGCACCCCGCTAGCGGGGGGGCAATACAATGAGCAGTTCTTC
CASTPLAGGQYNEQFF
>TRBJ2-1|TRBV27|NA|NA
TGTGCCAGCAGTTTATATCCGATCGTCGGGACAAAAAACAATGAGCAGTTCTTC
CASSLYPIVGTKNNEQFF
>TRBJ1-2|TRBV5-4|NA|once
TGTGCCAGCAGCTTTTCGGGCGACTATGGCTACACCTTC
CASSFSGDYGYTF
>TRBJ2-1|TRBV4-1|TRBD2|NA
TGCGCCAGCAGCCAAGAAGGCCTAGCGGGAGTATATGAGCAGTTCTTC
CASSQEGLAGVYEQFF
>TRBJ1-4|TRBV7-9|NA|NA
TGTGCCAGCAGCCCCCCCTCCAGGACAGCAACTAATGAAAAACTGTTTTTT
CASSPPSRTATNEKLFF
>TRBJ2-3|TRBV10-2|TRBD1|once
TGCGCCAGCAAGCTCCGGGACAGGGGGTATTTT
CASKLRDRGYF
>TRBJ1-6|TRBV13|NA|NA
TGTGCCAGCAGCTTCGGGGGTTCACCCCTCCACTTT
CASSFGGSPLHF
>TRBJ2-1|TRBV10-3|NA|NA
TGTGCCATCAGTGACTCGGACAGCTACAATGAGCAGTTCTTC
CAISDSDSYNEQFF
>TRBJ2-3|TRBV5-4|TRBD2|NA
TGTGCCAGCAGCTTGGCGGCTAGCGGGAGGTCGAGCGAAGATACGCAGTATTTT
CASSLAASGRSSEDTQYF
>TRBJ1-2|TRBV27|NA|NA
TGTGCCAGCAGTTTAATGGGTGGGGATGGCTACACCTTC
CASSLMGGDGYTF
>TRBJ2-7|TRBV11-2|TRBD2|NA
TGTGCCAGCAGCTCCCCAGAGAGCGGGAGCTTATCTAGATGGGACGAGCAGTACTTC
CASSSPESGSLSRWDEQYF
>TRBJ2-7|TRBV7-9|NA|NA
TGTGCCAGCAGCTTAGGATCCCCGGGATACTCCTACGAGCAGTACTTC
CASSLGSPGYSYEQYF
>TRBJ1-1|TRBV19|NA|NA
TGTGCCAGTAGTATGGGCATCAGGACTGAAGCTTTCTTT
CASSMGIRTEAFF
>TRBJ2-3|TRBV7-8|TRBD1|NA
TGTGCCAGCAGCTCCCGGGACAGGCGAACAGATACGCAGTATTTT
CASSSRDRRTDTQYF
>TRBJ2-3|TRBV4-3|NA|NA
TGCGCCAGCAGCCAAGAGGCTAGGTTCGGGGCCTTAGCCGGAGATACGCAGTATTTT
CASSQEARFGALAGDTQYF
>TRBJ2-1|TRBV13|NA|NA
TGTGCCAGCAGCCTCGGGGAGAGCTCCTACAATGAGCAGTTCTTC
CASSLGESSYNEQFF
>TRBJ2-5|TRBV7-8|NA|NA
TGTGCCAGCAGCTTAGCTGAGACTAGTGGAGAGACCCAGTACTTC
CASSLAETSGETQYF
>TRBJ2-7|TRBV11-2|TRBD1|NA
TGTGCCAGCAGCCCGGGACAGGGTTCCTACGAGCAGTACTTC
CASSPGQGSYEQYF
>TRBJ2-3|TRBV27|NA|NA
TGTGCCAGCAGCGCTCGCGGGGATACGCAGTATTTT
CASSARGDTQYF
>TRBJ1-2|TRBV5-4|TRBD1|NA
TGTGCCAGCAGCACTGGGACAGGGGGGTACGGCTACACCTTC
CASSTGTGGYGYTF
>TRBJ2-5|TRBV10-3|NA|NA
TGTGCCATCAAATCGGGACTGGCCGGAGAGACCCAGTACTTC
CAIKSGLAGETQYF
>TRBJ2-7|TRBV4-2|NA|NA
TGTGCCAGCAGCCAAGGCGCTGAGGGATCTATTTCCTACGAGCAGTACTTC
CASSQGAEGSISYEQYF
>TRBJ2-7|TRBV6-6|TRBD1|NA
TGTGCCAGCAGTTACGGGGGACAGGGGGCCCACGAGCAGTACTTC
CASSYGGQGAHEQYF
>TRBJ1-4|TRBV19|NA|NA
TGTGCCAGTAGTGTCCGTCTCCCGCGAGGTGAAAAACTGTTTTTT
CASSVRLPRGEKLFF
>TRBJ2-6|TRBV11-2|NA|NA
TGTGCCAGCAGGGCTACCTCTGGGGCCAACGTCCTGACTTTC
CASRATSGANVLTF
>TRBJ2-5|TRBV5-6|TRBD1|NA
TGTGCCAGCAGCAATTCCGGGACAGGGTATTCTTGGACCCAGTACTTC
CASSNSGTGYSWTQYF
>TRBJ2-3|TRBV28|NA|NA
TGTGCCAGCAGTTTTGTAGGGACTGCAGATACGCAGTATTTT
CASSFVGTADTQYF
>TRBJ2-7|TRBV19|TRBD2|NA
TGTGCCAGTAGTATCGGGACTAGCGGGAGGGACGAGCAGTACTTC
CASSIGTSGRDEQYF
>TRBJ2-7|TRBV28|TRBD1|NA
TGTGCCAGCAGTCCCGGGACAGACGTGTACTTC
CASSPGTDVYF
>TRBJ2-1|TRBV28|TRBD2|NA
TGTGCCAGCAGCGCCCTCACTAGCGGGGAGTACAATGAGCAGTTCTTC
CASSALTSGEYNEQFF
>TRBJ2-7|TRBV9|NA|NA
TGTGCCAGCAGCGCGCAGGGGACTTCCTACGAGCAGTACTTC
CASSAQGTSYEQYF
>TRBJ2-6|TRBV7-9|NA|NA
TGTGCCAGCAGAAATGCGGGGACAGTGCCTGTCTTC
CASRNAGTVPVF
>TRBJ2-7|TRBV7-9|NA|once
TGTGCCAGCAGCTTAGCCCTTGGGGGTAGCTCCTACGAGCAGTACTTC
CASSLALGGSSYEQYF
>TRBJ1-2|TRBV7-9|NA|NA
TGTGCCAGCAGCTTATACACGGATGGCTACACCTTC
CASSLYTDGYTF
>TRBJ2-6|TRBV11-2|NA|NA
TGTGCCAGCAGCTTACTCTCTGGGGCCAACGTCCTGACTTTC
CASSLLSGANVLTF
>TRBJ2-7|TRBV7-2|NA|NA
TGTGCCAGCAGCTTAAGGACACTCGAGCAGTACTTC
CASSLRTLEQYF
>TRBJ2-1|TRBV9|NA|NA
TGTGCCAGCAGCGTAGAAGGTTTGGAATACAATGAGCAGTTCTTC
CASSVEGLEYNEQFF
>TRBJ2-2|TRBV6-5|TRBD1|NA
TGTGCCAGCACCAGTTTGACAGGGGTTACCGGGGAGCTGTTTTTT
CASTSLTGVTGELFF
>TRBJ2-7|TRBV7-9|TRBD2|NA
TGTGCCAGCAGCTACGGGACTAGCCCAGACTACGAGCAGTACTTC
CASSYGTSPDYEQYF
>TRBJ2-7|TRBV10-3|TRBD1|NA
TGTGCCATCAGTGACCCTCCGGGACAGGGGACTTACGAGCAGTACTTC
CAISDPPGQGTYEQYF